The source of this TCR beta chain is a study of blood T cell repertoires in COVID-19. Data came from immunoSEQ multiplex PCR; TCRdb stores just in-frame clones and leaves some out. The data show a few hundred thousand clones, about 80% seen once. The sequence was collected from a man between 40 and 49 years old who had recovered from COVID-19. The sequenced sample was PBMCs or T cells enriched from blood (not recorded which).

The CDR3 coding sequence is TGTGCCAGCAGACAGCTAGCGGGGGAGACAGATACGCAGTATTTT. Amino acid sequence: CASRQLAGETDTQYF. The chain employs TRBV5-6 and TRBJ2-3, with 10 bases that match TRBD2. Germline CDR1 reads SGHDT; CDR2 reads YYEEEE. The CDR3 sequence is 15 residues long. After removal of 5 bases from V and 3 bases from J, the junction contained 6 bases not matched to a gene.